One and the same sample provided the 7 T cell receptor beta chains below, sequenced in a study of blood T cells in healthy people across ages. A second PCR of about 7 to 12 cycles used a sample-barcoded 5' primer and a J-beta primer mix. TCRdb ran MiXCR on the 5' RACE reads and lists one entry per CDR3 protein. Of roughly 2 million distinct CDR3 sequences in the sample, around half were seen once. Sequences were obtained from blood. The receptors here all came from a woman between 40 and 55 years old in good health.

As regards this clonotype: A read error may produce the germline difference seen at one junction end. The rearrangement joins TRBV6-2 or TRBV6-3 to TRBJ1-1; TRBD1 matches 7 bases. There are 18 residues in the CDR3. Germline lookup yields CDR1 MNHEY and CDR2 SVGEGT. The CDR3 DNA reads TGTGCCGGCAGTTACCCCACGGACAGGCCGGGTATGAACACTGAAGCTTTCTTT. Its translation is CAGSYPTDRPGMNTEAFF.

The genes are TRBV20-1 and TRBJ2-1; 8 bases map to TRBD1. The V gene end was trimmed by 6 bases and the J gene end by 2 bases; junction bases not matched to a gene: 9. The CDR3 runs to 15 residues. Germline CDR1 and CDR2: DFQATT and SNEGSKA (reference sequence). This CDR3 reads CSATPGQGPYNEQFF. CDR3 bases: TGCAGTGCAACGCCAGGACAGGGTCCCTACAATGAGCAGTTCTTC.

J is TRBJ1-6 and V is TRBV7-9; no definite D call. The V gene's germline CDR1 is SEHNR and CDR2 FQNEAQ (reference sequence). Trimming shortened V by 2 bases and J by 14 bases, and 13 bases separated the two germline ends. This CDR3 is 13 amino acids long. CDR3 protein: CASSLLSGRTLHF. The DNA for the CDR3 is TGTGCCAGCAGCTTATTATCCGGGCGGACCCTCCACTTT. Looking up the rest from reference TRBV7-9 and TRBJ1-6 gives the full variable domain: DTGVSQNPRHKITKRGQNVTFRCDPISEHNRLYWYRQTLGQGPEFLTYFQNEAQLEKSRLLSDRFSAERPKGSFSTLEIQRTEQGDSAMYLCASSLLSGRTLHFGNGTRLTVT.

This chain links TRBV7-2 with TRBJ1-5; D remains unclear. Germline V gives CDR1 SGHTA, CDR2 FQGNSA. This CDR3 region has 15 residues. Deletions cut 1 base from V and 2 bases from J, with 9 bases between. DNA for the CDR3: TGTGCCAGCAGCTTAGGCGTAAGTGGCAATCAGCCCCAGCATTTT. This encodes CASSLGVSGNQPQHF.

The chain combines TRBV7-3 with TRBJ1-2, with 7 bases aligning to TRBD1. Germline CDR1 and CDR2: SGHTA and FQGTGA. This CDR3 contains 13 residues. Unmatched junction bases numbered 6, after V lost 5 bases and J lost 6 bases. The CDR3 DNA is TGTGCCAGCAGCGGCCTCCAGGGGGATGGCTACACCTTC. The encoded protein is CASSGLQGDGYTF. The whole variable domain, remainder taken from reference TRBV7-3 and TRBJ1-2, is GAGVSQTPSNKVTEKGKYVELRCDPISGHTALYWYRQSLGQGPEFLIYFQGTGAADDSGLPNDRFFAVRPEGSVSTLKIQRTERGDSAVYLCASSGLQGDGYTFGSGTRLTVV.

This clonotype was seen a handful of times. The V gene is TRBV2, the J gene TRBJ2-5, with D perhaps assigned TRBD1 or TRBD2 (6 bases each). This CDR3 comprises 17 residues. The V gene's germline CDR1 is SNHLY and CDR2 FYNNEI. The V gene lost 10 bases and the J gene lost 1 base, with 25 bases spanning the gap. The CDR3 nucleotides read TGTGCCACCCTAGGGGGGCGTACCCCTACCGTCCAAGAGACCCAGTACTTC. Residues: CATLGGRTPTVQETQYF. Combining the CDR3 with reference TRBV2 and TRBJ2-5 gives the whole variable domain EPEVTQTPSHQVTQMGQEVILRCVPISNHLYFYWYRQILGQKVEFLVSFYNNEISEKSEIFDDQFSVERPDGSNFTLKIRSTKLEDSAMYFCATLGGRTPTVQETQYFGPGTRLLVL.

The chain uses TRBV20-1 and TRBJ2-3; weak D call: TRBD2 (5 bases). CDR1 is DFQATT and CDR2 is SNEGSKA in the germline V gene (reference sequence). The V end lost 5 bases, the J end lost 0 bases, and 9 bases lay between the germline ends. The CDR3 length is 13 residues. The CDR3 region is CSAVARSTDTQYF. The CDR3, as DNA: TGCAGTGCTGTAGCGAGAAGCACAGATACGCAGTATTTT.